Presented here are 3 T cell receptor beta chains from one specimen sequenced in a study of response to subunit inactivated influenza vaccine. TCRdb called the RT-PCR reads again in MiXCR, with one record for every CDR3 protein. The data contain roughly 650,000 distinct CDR3 sequences, roughly 15% of them singletons. The sample consisted of PBMCs from blood, taken around two weeks before vaccination. These receptors originate from a man in his fifties who received an inactivated influenza vaccine.

This clonotype was detected many times. This chain joins TRBV28 and TRBJ2-2; TRBD1 agrees at 7 bases. Trimming took 2 bases from V and 7 from J; bases not matched to a gene: 7. This CDR3 contains 15 residues. Germline loops: CDR1 MDHEN, CDR2 SYDVKM. This CDR3 reads CASSLLATGDGELFF. CDR3 bases: TGTGCCAGCAGTTTACTTGCCACAGGGGACGGGGAGCTGTTTTTT.

J is TRBJ2-1 and V is TRBV4-3; TRBD2 aligns across 7 bases. The CDR3 extends over 17 amino acids. Germline lookup yields CDR1 LGHNA and CDR2 YSLEER. V was clipped by 1 base and J by 4 bases; unmatched bases: 10. The CDR3 nucleotides read TGCGCCAGCAGCCAAGGGCTTGGCGGGAGAATGTACAATGAGCAGTTCTTC. It codes for CASSQGLGGRMYNEQFF.

The chain has TRBV20-1 and TRBJ2-3; 7 nucleotides agree with TRBD2. CDR1 and CDR2 from the germline V gene are DFQATT and SNEGSKA (reference sequence). The CDR3 is 12 amino acids. Germline trimming cut 6 bases from V and 6 bases from J; bases unmatched to any gene: 6. The CDR3 is CSATLGGDTQYF. The CDR3 DNA reads as TGCAGTGCCACGCTCGGGGGGGATACGCAGTATTTT.